This TCR beta chain emerged from a study of Ad26.COV2.S vaccination and SARS-CoV-2 variants. Produced via immunoSEQ multiplex PCR; TCRdb's table is partial and in-frame only. There are around 300,000 clones in the sample; 70% to 90% occur only once, and around 11% lies in the top ten. With respect to this clone: Its antigen remains unidentified.

The CDR3 runs 15 residues. Trimming cost V 8 bases and J 0 bases; bases outside gene matches: 8. The germline V gene encodes CDR1 MNHEY and CDR2 SMNVEV (reference sequence). Treatment given: 15 to 20 received Ad26.COV2.S at low or high dose, single or two shots; about 5 received placebo; per-sample allocation not given. Each sample was drawn 63 days after the first injection (of vaccine or placebo). Study-wide results and limits: The authors reported substantial breadth in spike-specific CD8+ and CD4+ T cell responses after vaccination.

This TCR was recovered from a person between 18 and 65 years old who received the Ad26.COV2.S COVID-19 vaccine or a placebo. The sample here was peripheral blood, taken in a trial of Ad26.COV2.S vaccine versus placebo. The chain joins TRBV27 to TRBJ2-3; TRBD1 agrees at 7 bases. CDR3 sequence: CASGRDSSSTDTQYF. DNA for the CDR3: TGTGCCAGCGGACGGGACAGCTCTAGCACAGATACGCAGTATTTT.